These T cell receptor beta chains were read from a single sample in a study of regulatory dendritic cells for organ transplantation. TCRdb's table, derived via immunoSEQ multiplex PCR, lists solely in-frame clones and lacks some. The data contain around 19,000 clones, 74% of them singletons. The sample was memory CD4+ T cells from blood. These receptors were taken from a human donor in good health. Both conserved end residues are part of each CDR3. A D gene is named only where the DNA matches it firmly. Only some rows state a clone size, as once, few, many or a class for expanded clones.

NA	TRBD2	TRBV2	TRBJ2-2	CASTATSGGAMGTGELFF	TGTGCCAGCACCGCGACTAGCGGGGGGGCAATGGGGACCGGGGAGCTGTTTTTT
NA	NA	TRBV19	TRBJ2-7	CASSRDTGRTEQYF	TGTGCCAGTAGTAGAGATACCGGGAGAACCGAGCAGTACTTC
few	TRBD2	TRBV27	TRBJ2-7	CASSFGEGEQYF	TGTGCCAGCAGTTTTGGGGAGGGCGAGCAGTACTTC
NA	NA	TRBV6-1	TRBJ2-4	CAVQGDGTKNIQYF	TGTGCCGTCCAGGGTGATGGAACCAAAAACATTCAGTACTTC
once	TRBD1	TRBV6-5	TRBJ1-2	CASSRDREGYGYTF	TGTGCCAGCAGTCGGGACAGGGAAGGCTATGGCTACACCTTC
NA	NA	TRBV5-4	TRBJ2-1	CASSLYRADEQFF	TGTGCCAGCAGCTTATACAGGGCCGATGAGCAGTTCTTC
NA	TRBD2	TRBV5-1	TRBJ2-1	CASSLNGGGGNEQFF	TGCGCCAGCAGCTTGAATGGCGGGGGGGGGAATGAGCAGTTCTTC
NA	NA	TRBV2	TRBJ2-5	CASATETQYF	TGTGCCAGCGCTACCGAGACCCAGTACTTC
NA	NA	TRBV6-5	TRBJ1-4	CATAPTETNEKLFF	TGTGCCACCGCACCGACTGAAACTAATGAAAAACTGTTTTTT
NA	NA	TRBV6-5	TRBJ2-3	CASSYGGAGTDTQYF	TGTGCCAGCAGTTACGGCGGGGCTGGCACAGATACGCAGTATTTT
NA	NA	TRBV27	TRBJ2-7	CASTPRSAWLKVYEQYF	TGTGCCAGCACCCCCCGTAGCGCATGGCTCAAGGTCTACGAGCAGTACTTC
NA	TRBD2	TRBV7-2	TRBJ2-3	CASSLNWLAETDTQYF	TGTGCCAGCAGCTTAAACTGGCTAGCGGAGACAGATACGCAGTATTTT
NA	TRBD1	TRBV7-2	TRBJ1-6	CASRGQGKGSPLHF	TGTGCCAGCAGAGGACAGGGGAAAGGTTCACCCCTCCACTTT
NA	NA	TRBV4-3	TRBJ1-3	CASSQNAGSNTIYF	TGCGCCAGCAGCCAGAACGCAGGATCTAACACCATATATTTT
NA	NA	TRBV7-7	TRBJ2-7	CASSLSRIGVKYF	TGTGCCAGCAGCTTAAGTCGGATAGGGGTTAAGTACTTC
few	NA	TRBV7-9	TRBJ1-2	CASSFSGGTNGYTF	TGTGCCAGCAGCTTTTCGGGGGGAACTAATGGCTACACCTTC
NA	TRBD2	TRBV11-2	TRBJ2-3	CASSAGTSGPTDTQYF	TGTGCCAGCAGCGCCGGGACTAGCGGGCCCACAGATACGCAGTATTTT
NA	NA	TRBV27	TRBJ2-7	CASSPRQGSSYEQYF	TGTGCCAGCAGTCCACGACAAGGAAGTTCCTACGAGCAGTACTTC
NA	TRBD2	TRBV9	TRBJ2-3	CASTSGRDTQYF	TGTGCCAGCACCAGCGGGAGGGATACGCAGTATTTT
NA	NA	TRBV6-1	TRBJ1-2	CASSFGEGGYTF	TGTGCCAGCAGTTTCGGGGAGGGCGGCTACACCTTC
NA	TRBD1	TRBV29-1	TRBJ1-2	CSVGTGNYGYTF	TGCAGCGTTGGGACAGGGAACTATGGCTACACCTTC
NA	TRBD1	TRBV14	TRBJ1-1	CASSHKLGQGYTEAFF	TGTGCCAGCAGCCATAAGTTGGGACAGGGGTACACTGAAGCTTTCTTT
few	TRBD1	TRBV5-1	TRBJ1-2	CASSLADRQGNGYTF	TGCGCCAGCAGCTTGGCCGATAGACAGGGAAATGGCTACACCTTC
NA	TRBD1	TRBV10-3	TRBJ1-2	CAISESPWKGAHWSGYTF	TGTGCCATCAGTGAGTCACCTTGGAAGGGGGCTCATTGGAGTGGCTACACCTTC
few	NA	TRBV7-2	TRBJ1-2	CASSLDTLSGNYGYTF	TGTGCCAGCAGCTTAGACACATTATCAGGAAACTATGGCTACACCTTC
NA	TRBD2	TRBV6-6	TRBJ2-3	CASTSAGGRLGDTQYF	TGTGCCAGCACTTCAGCGGGGGGGCGATTGGGGGATACGCAGTATTTT
NA	TRBD1	TRBV5-4	TRBJ1-5	CASSSWHTGASSNQPQHF	TGTGCCAGCAGCTCATGGCATACAGGGGCGTCTAGCAATCAGCCCCAGCATTTT
NA	TRBD1	TRBV15	TRBJ1-5	CATSPTGGAAQPQHF	TGTGCCACCAGCCCGACAGGGGGCGCCGCTCAGCCCCAGCATTTT
NA	NA	TRBV19	TRBJ2-1	CASMVGQAAYNEQFF	TGTGCCAGTATGGTGGGGCAAGCAGCCTACAATGAGCAGTTCTTC
NA	TRBD2	TRBV2	TRBJ2-3	CASSEEGTSGGLDTQYF	TGTGCCAGCAGTGAAGAAGGGACTAGCGGGGGGCTAGATACGCAGTATTTT
NA	NA	TRBV5-6	TRBJ2-6	CASSRVGYWSGANVLTF	TGTGCCAGCAGCCGGGTTGGGTACTGGTCCGGGGCCAACGTCCTGACTTTC
NA	NA	TRBV7-8	TRBJ1-2	CASSLKDSRTTNYGYTF	TGTGCCAGCAGCTTAAAGGATTCTAGAACAACTAACTATGGCTACACCTTC
NA	NA	TRBV20-1	TRBJ1-2	CSARAPYGYTF	TGCAGTGCTAGAGCCCCATATGGCTACACCTTC
NA	NA	TRBV5-1	TRBJ1-2	CASSLSQIEGYTF	TGCGCCAGCAGCTTGTCACAGATAGAAGGCTACACCTTC